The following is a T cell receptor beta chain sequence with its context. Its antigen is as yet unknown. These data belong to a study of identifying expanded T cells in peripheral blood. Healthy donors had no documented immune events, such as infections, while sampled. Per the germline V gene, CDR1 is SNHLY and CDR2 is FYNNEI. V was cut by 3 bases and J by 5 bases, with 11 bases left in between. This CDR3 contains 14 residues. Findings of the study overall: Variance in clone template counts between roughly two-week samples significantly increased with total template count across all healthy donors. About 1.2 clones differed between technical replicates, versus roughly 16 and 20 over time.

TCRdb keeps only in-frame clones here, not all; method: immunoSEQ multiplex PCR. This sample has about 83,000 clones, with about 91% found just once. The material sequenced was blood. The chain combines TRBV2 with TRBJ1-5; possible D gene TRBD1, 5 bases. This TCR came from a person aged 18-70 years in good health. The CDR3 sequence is CASSDQGFDQPQHF. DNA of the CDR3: TGTGCCAGCAGTGATCAGGGTTTTGATCAGCCCCAGCATTTT. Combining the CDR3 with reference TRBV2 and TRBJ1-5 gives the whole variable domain EPEVTQTPSHQVTQMGQEVILRCVPISNHLYFYWYRQILGQKVEFLVSFYNNEISEKSEIFDDQFSVERPDGSNFTLKIRSTKLEDSAMYFCASSDQGFDQPQHFGDGTRLSIL.